The TCR beta chain under discussion was sequenced for a study of cytomegalovirus exposure and HLA in healthy donors. At the level of the study: Of several hundred genotyped donors, 80% to 85% grouped in the Caucasian-associated ancestry cluster. General study results and limits: Sequencing depth roughly uniform across donors was assumed in presence/absence analyses. Indistinguishability led to the exclusion of some V segments, TRBV6-2 and TRBV6-3 included.

The PCR contained 60 Vbeta and 13 Jbeta primers. Only in-frame clones appear in the TCRdb table, and some are missing; sequencing was by immunoSEQ multiplex PCR. The repertoire holds over 200,000 clones, with approximately 90% as singletons. This clone occurred a few times. No antigen is known for it. Deletions cut 5 bases from V and 1 base from J, with 15 bases between. This CDR3 spans 16 amino acids. The V gene's germline CDR1 is SGHAT and CDR2 FQNNGV. This receptor was obtained from a woman aged 18-35 years in good health and CMV-seronegative. The chain employs TRBV11-2 and TRBJ1-5, with a weak D call TRBD1 (6 bases). Sequenced input: PBMCs. DNA of the CDR3: TGTGCCAGCAGCCCACGGGGGGGCTCCAGCAATCAGCCCCAGCATTTT. Residues: CASSPRGGSSNQPQHF. The whole variable domain, filled in from reference TRBV11-2 and TRBJ1-5, reads EAGVAQSPRYKIIEKRQSVAFWCNPISGHATLYWYQQILGQGPKLLIQFQNNGVVDDSQLPKDRFSAERLKGVDSTLKIQPAKLEDSAVYLCASSPRGGSSNQPQHFGDGTRLSIL.